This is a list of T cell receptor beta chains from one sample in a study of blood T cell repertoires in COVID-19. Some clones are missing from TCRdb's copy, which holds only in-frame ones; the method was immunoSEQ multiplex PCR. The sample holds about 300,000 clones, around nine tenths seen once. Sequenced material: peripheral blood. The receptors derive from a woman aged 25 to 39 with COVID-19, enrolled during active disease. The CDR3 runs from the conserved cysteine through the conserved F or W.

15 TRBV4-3 CASSAGQVGSAEAFF
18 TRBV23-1 CASSQLAQSRTVNTEAFF
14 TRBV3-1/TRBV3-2 CASSLQGARDEQYF
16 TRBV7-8 CASSHGQGFSGNTIYF
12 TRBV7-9 CASSSTEYEQYF
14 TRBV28 CASSFTQVTYGYTF
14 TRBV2 CASRPGQAARGYTF
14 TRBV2 CASTDGSMNTEAFF
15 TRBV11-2 CASSRSGGARETQYF
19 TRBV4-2 CASSQEPARGHWVNQPQHF
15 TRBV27 CASSLRQGGYNEQFF
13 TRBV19 CASRPEFTDTQYF
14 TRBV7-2 CASSSRHRNQPQHF
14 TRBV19 CASQRGEGNYGYTF
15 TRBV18 CASSPEGFDTDTQYF
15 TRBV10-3 CAISDGTGSTDTQYF
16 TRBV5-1 CASRWGQGAQTGELFF
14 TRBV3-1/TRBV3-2 CASSRRDYYNEQFF
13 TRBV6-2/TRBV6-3 CASSYYMNTEAFF
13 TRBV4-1 CASSQLSLEKLFF
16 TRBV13 CASSPRGGYPTGELFF
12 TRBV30 CAWSVLGVEAFF
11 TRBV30 CAWSRVTEAFF
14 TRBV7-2 CASSTYRENYGYTF
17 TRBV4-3 CASSQGKLGGSQETQYF
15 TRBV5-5 CASSRLASTYNEQFF
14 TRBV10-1 CASRDRSSTDTQYF